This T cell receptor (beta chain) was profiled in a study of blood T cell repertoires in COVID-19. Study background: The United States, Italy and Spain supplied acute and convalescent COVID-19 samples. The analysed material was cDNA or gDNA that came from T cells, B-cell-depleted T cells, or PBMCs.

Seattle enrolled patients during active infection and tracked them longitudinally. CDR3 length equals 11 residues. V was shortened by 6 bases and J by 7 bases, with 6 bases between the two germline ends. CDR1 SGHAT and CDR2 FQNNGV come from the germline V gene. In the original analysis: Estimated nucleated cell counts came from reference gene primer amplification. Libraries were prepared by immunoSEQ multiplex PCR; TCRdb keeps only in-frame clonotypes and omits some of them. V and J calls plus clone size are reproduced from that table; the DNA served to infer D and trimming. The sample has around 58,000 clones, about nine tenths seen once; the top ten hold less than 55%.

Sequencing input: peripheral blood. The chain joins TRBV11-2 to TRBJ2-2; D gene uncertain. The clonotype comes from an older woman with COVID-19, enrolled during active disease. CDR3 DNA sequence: TGTGCCAGCAGTCGAGACGGGGAGCTGTTTTTT. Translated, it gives CASSRDGELFF.